Shown below are 27 T cell receptor beta chains from a single sample sequenced in a study of blood T cell repertoires in COVID-19. Sequenced by immunoSEQ multiplex PCR; TCRdb stores in-frame clones only, minus some. The sample contains tens of thousands of clones, almost 90% of which appear only once. Sequenced sample: peripheral blood. These receptors were obtained from a human donor in a cohort sampled during active COVID-19.

In its sample, this clone was seen once. The V gene is TRBV4-3, the J gene TRBJ2-5, with 11 bases fitting TRBD2. The trim removed 3 bases at V and 1 base at J, leaving 4 bases unmatched. CDR3 length: 16 residues. CDR1 LGHNA and CDR2 YSLEER come from the germline V gene. The CDR3 sequence is CASSQQGLAAQETQYF. The CDR3 coding sequence is TGCGCCAGCAGCCAGCAGGGACTAGCGGCCCAAGAGACCCAGTACTTC.

The J gene is TRBJ2-5, the V gene TRBV14; D is unresolved. CDR1 is SGHDN, CDR2 FVKESK, per germline. The CDR3 loop spans 12 amino acids. Trimming removed 1 base at V and 5 bases at J, with 5 bases between. The CDR3 reads CASSQVEETQYF. In DNA form, the CDR3 reads TGTGCCAGCAGCCAAGTTGAGGAGACCCAGTACTTC.

The rearrangement joins TRBV5-1 to TRBJ2-3, with 7 nucleotides matching TRBD1. The CDR3 spans 15 residues. With V trimmed by 4 bases and J by 0 bases, 5 bases remained unmatched. CDR1 SGHRS and CDR2 YFSETQ come from the germline V gene. The CDR3 loop reads CASSKTGASTDTQYF. CDR3 nucleotide sequence: TGCGCCAGCAGCAAAACAGGGGCTAGCACAGATACGCAGTATTTT.

The gene calls are TRBV29-1 and TRBJ1-3, with unresolved D. V lost 2 bases and J lost 0, with 11 bases in between. CDR1 is SQVTM, CDR2 ANQGSEA, per germline. The CDR3 has 15 residues. CDR3 region: CSVEIGGRSGNTIYF. CDR3 DNA sequence: TGCAGCGTTGAAATCGGCGGTCGCTCTGGAAACACCATATATTTT. Variable domain in full (rest from reference TRBV29-1 and TRBJ1-3): SAVISQKPSRDICQRGTSLTIQCQVDSQVTMMFWYRQQPGQSLTLIATANQGSEATYESGFVIDKFPISRPNLTFSTLTVSNMSPEDSSIYLCSVEIGGRSGNTIYFGEGSWLTVV.

The chain is built from TRBV9 and TRBJ2-7; tentative D call: TRBD2 (5 bases). This CDR3 contains 15 residues. Germline loops: CDR1 SGDLS, CDR2 YYNGEE. The V end was cut by 6 bases, the J end by 0 bases, with 16 bases between. The CDR3 coding sequence is TGTGCCAGCACACCCGGAGGCTTCAGCTCCTACGAGCAGTACTTC. Translation: CASTPGGFSSYEQYF.

CDR3 residues: CSASGGLRSMWEQFF. The CDR3 region has the DNA TGCAGTGCTAGTGGGGGACTCCGATCGATGTGGGAGCAGTTCTTC. The chain uses TRBV20-1 and TRBJ2-1; tentative D call: TRBD2 (6 bases). The germline V gene encodes CDR1 DFQATT and CDR2 SNEGSKA (reference sequence). The CDR3 is 15 residues long. The ends were cut back, 3 bases at V and 10 bases at J, with 22 bases in the middle.

The rearrangement links TRBV6-5 to TRBJ2-3; D ambiguous. V gave up 10 bases and J gave up 1 base, with 9 bases separating them. CDR3 length equals 12 residues. Germline loops: CDR1 MNHEY, CDR2 SVGAGI. CDR3 sequence reads: CATQTGTDTQYF. Here the CDR3 DNA reads TGTGCCACCCAGACTGGCACAGATACGCAGTATTTT.

In DNA, the CDR3 is TGTGCCAGTTGCCAAGCCTCTGGGGCCAACGTCCTGACTTTC. This sequence encodes CASCQASGANVLTF. The V gene is TRBV19, the J gene TRBJ2-6; no reliable D call. CDR3 size: 14 residues. CDR1 LNHDA and CDR2 SQIVND come from the germline V gene (reference sequence). Trimming took off 8 bases at V and 0 bases at J, with 8 bases between the two ends.

The V call is TRBV7-9, the J call TRBJ2-2, with a weak D call TRBD1 (6 bases). This CDR3 is built from 16 residues. From germline, CDR1 is SEHNR and CDR2 FQNEAQ (reference sequence). V lost 1 base to trimming and J lost 0 bases, with 9 bases between them. CDR3 sequence (DNA): TGTGCCAGCAGCTTAGAAGGACAGACGAACACCGGGGAGCTGTTTTTT. Protein sequence: CASSLEGQTNTGELFF.

V is TRBV20-1 and J is TRBJ2-7; D is uncertain. V was clipped by 3 bases and J by 4 bases, with 13 bases between them. Germline values: CDR1 DFQATT, CDR2 SNEGSKA (reference sequence). The CDR3 has 13 amino acids. CDR3 coding DNA: TGCAGTGCTAGTACGTTAGTTGGTTACGAGCAGTACTTC. Translated, it gives CSASTLVGYEQYF.

This clone was observed a few times. V and J are TRBV5-1 and TRBJ2-2; D remains unclear. Per the germline V gene, CDR1 is SGHRS and CDR2 is YFSETQ. The CDR3 spans 13 residues. V lost 1 base and J 8 bases, leaving 9 bases between the germline ends. The CDR3 coding sequence is TGCGCCAGCAGCTTGTTTGGTGCGGGGGAGCTGTTTTTT. It yields the protein CASSLFGAGELFF. Full variable domain (outside the CDR3, taken from reference TRBV5-1 and TRBJ2-2): KAGVTQTPRYLIKTRGQQVTLSCSPISGHRSVSWYQQTPGQGLQFLFEYFSETQRNKGNFPGRFSGRQFSNSRSEMNVSTLELGDSALYLCASSLFGAGELFFGEGSRLTVL.

The chain combines TRBV5-1 with TRBJ2-3; 7 bases agree with TRBD1. Trimming removed 7 bases from V and 2 bases from J; junction bases left unmatched: 4. Germline CDR1 reads SGHRS; CDR2 reads YFSETQ. The CDR3 is 13 amino acids. The CDR3 here is CASGDRITDTQYF. As DNA, the CDR3 is TGCGCCAGCGGGGACAGAATCACAGATACGCAGTATTTT.

The J gene is TRBJ2-7, the V gene TRBV7-6; D gene ambiguous. Germline V gene lookup returns CDR1 SGHVS and CDR2 FNYEAQ. The CDR3 consists of 12 residues. V was shortened by 2 bases and J by 2 bases, with 4 bases between the two germline ends. The CDR3 loop is CASSLNTYEQYF. The CDR3 bases are TGTGCCAGCAGCTTAAATACCTACGAGCAGTACTTC.

J is TRBJ2-7 and V is TRBV27; 8 positions match TRBD1. V was clipped by 6 bases and J by 4 bases; unmatched bases: 14. The CDR3 totals 16 residues. Germline values: CDR1 MNHEY, CDR2 SMNVEV (reference sequence). CDR3 in DNA: TGTGCCAGCAGAAAGACCCCCGGGACAGGCCTATACGAGCAGTACTTC. It yields the protein CASRKTPGTGLYEQYF.

The chain couples TRBV28 to TRBJ2-7; TRBD1 matches 9 bases. J was trimmed by 2 bases and V by 7 bases; bases with no gene match: 3. CDR3 length equals 13 residues. The germline V gene encodes CDR1 MDHEN and CDR2 SYDVKM. The CDR3 spells CASTGQGPYEQYF. DNA for the CDR3: TGTGCCAGCACGGGACAGGGACCCTACGAGCAGTACTTC.

V usage is TRBV29-1 and J usage is TRBJ2-3, with D maybe TRBD1 (5 bases). The V end lost 5 bases, the J end lost 6 bases, and 15 bases lay between the germline ends. The V gene's germline CDR1 is SQVTM and CDR2 ANQGSEA. The CDR3 extends over 13 amino acids. CDR3 coding DNA: TGCAGCGTTCTCCAGGGAATGGCGGATACGCAGTATTTT. Its protein product is CSVLQGMADTQYF.

This clone was counted a single time. The gene calls are TRBV19 and TRBJ1-1; D perhaps matches TRBD1 (6 bases). This CDR3 contains 16 residues. With 5 bases removed from V and 6 bases from J, the gap between germline ends came to 22 bases. Germline V gene lookup returns CDR1 LNHDA and CDR2 SQIVND (reference sequence). The CDR3 sequence: CASSLYRDKGAAEAFF. CDR3 in DNA: TGTGCCAGTAGTCTTTACAGGGACAAAGGCGCGGCTGAAGCTTTCTTT.

V and J are TRBV9 and TRBJ2-5; 11 bases fit TRBD2. The germline V gene encodes CDR1 SGDLS and CDR2 YYNGEE. V was pared by 5 bases and J by 5 bases, with 11 bases of the junction left unmatched. The CDR3 has 16 amino acids. Here the CDR3 reads CASSEDSGRARETQYF. The CDR3, as DNA: TGTGCCAGCAGTGAGGATAGCGGGAGGGCCAGGGAGACCCAGTACTTC.

The rearrangement uses TRBV24-1 and TRBJ2-3; 10 bases match TRBD2. Trimming took 3 bases from V and 4 from J; bases not matched to a gene: 6. Germline CDR1 reads KGHDR; CDR2 reads SFDVKD. This CDR3 region has 16 residues. The CDR3 here is CATSDTSGVGADTQYF. The CDR3 DNA reads TGTGCCACCAGTGATACTAGCGGGGTGGGGGCAGATACGCAGTATTTT.

The chain combines TRBV6-5 with TRBJ2-1; D not certain. The germline V and J ends were trimmed by 4 bases and 5 bases, with 3 bases remaining between them. Germline CDR1 is MNHEY and CDR2 is SVGAGI. The CDR3 totals 11 residues. CDR3 protein: CASSFNNEQFF. The DNA for the CDR3 is TGTGCCAGCAGTTTCAACAATGAGCAGTTCTTC.

The chain carries TRBV12-3 or TRBV12-4 and TRBJ2-3; D is undetermined. V was shortened by 4 bases and J by 6 bases, with 11 bases between the two germline ends. This CDR3 spans 13 amino acids. CDR3 amino acids: CASSSPLRDTQYF. In DNA form, the CDR3 reads TGTGCCAGCAGTTCCCCCCTTCGGGATACGCAGTATTTT.

The J gene is TRBJ2-5, the V gene TRBV12-3 or TRBV12-4, with D unresolved. The CDR3 length is 13 residues. Trimming took off 2 bases at V and 5 bases at J, with 9 bases between the two ends. The CDR3 reads CASSLTRWETQYF. DNA for the CDR3: TGTGCCAGCAGTTTAACTCGCTGGGAGACCCAGTACTTC.

The V gene is TRBV10-3, the J gene TRBJ2-4; D gene uncertain. The V gene's germline CDR1 is ENHRY and CDR2 SYGVKD. With 2 bases removed from V and 0 bases from J, the gap between germline ends came to 5 bases. The CDR3 loop spans 14 amino acids. This CDR3 is CAISESLAKNIQYF. The CDR3 bases are TGTGCCATCAGTGAGAGCCTAGCCAAAAACATTCAGTACTTC.

V and J are TRBV4-1 and TRBJ1-6; TRBD1 matches at 8 bases. CDR3 length equals 17 residues. Losses at the gene ends were 1 base for V and 3 bases for J; bases not matched to a gene: 5. Germline V gene sequence: CDR1 MGHRA, CDR2 YSYEKL. CDR3 region: CASSQVTGGIYNSPLHF. The CDR3 DNA sequence: TGCGCCAGCAGCCAAGTAACAGGGGGAATCTATAATTCACCCCTCCACTTT.

As DNA, the CDR3 is TGTGCCAGTCTCCCGAGGGGGGGTGAGCAGTTCTTC. Translating gives CASLPRGGEQFF. The gene calls are TRBV19 and TRBJ2-1; D might be TRBD2 (7 bases). The CDR3 is made up of 12 amino acids. Trimming removed 8 bases from V and 9 bases from J, with 14 bases in between. Germline loops: CDR1 LNHDA, CDR2 SQIVND (reference sequence).

The V gene is TRBV5-8, the J gene TRBJ1-1; the D is unclear. Per germline, CDR1 SGHTS and CDR2 YDEGEE. Trimming removed 0 bases at V and 11 bases at J, with 11 bases between. The CDR3 length is 12 residues. The CDR3 nucleotides read TGTGCCAGCAGCTTGGGACGGGAGAGGGCTTTCTTT. Its protein product is CASSLGRERAFF.

The chain couples TRBV5-1 to TRBJ2-2, with 8 positions matching TRBD2. The CDR3 extends over 16 amino acids. Germline trimming cut 4 bases from V and 1 base from J; bases unmatched to any gene: 6. CDR1 and CDR2 from the germline V gene are SGHRS and YFSETQ. The CDR3 loop reads CASSPLAGLNTGELFF. The CDR3 coding sequence is TGCGCCAGCAGCCCGCTAGCGGGTCTGAACACCGGGGAGCTGTTTTTT.